This T cell receptor beta chain was documented in a study of T cells after yellow fever vaccination. Looking at the study overall: In the case of low-cell-number fractions, SMART-Seq v4 Ultra Low Input was used for preparation. Study results and caveats: Peak timing came faster in the weaker secondary response, day 5 versus 15.

This clonotype was picked up many times. Its antigen is unidentified. CDR3 size: 14 residues. The germline V gene encodes CDR1 SGDLS and CDR2 YYNGEE. Trimming shortened V by 4 bases and J by 8 bases, and 15 bases separated the two germline ends. TCR cDNA was made by 5'RACE template switching, adding a universal primer site and UMIs. From the 5' RACE reads, TCRdb called clonotypes with MiXCR, one entry per CDR3 protein. Found here are 200,000 to 300,000 distinct CDR3 sequences, around 3.5% of them singletons; the top ten hold 15% to 20%. The sequence came from a man aged 18 to 35 who received the YFV17D yellow fever vaccine. The chain combines TRBV9 with TRBJ2-2; D is perhaps TRBD2 (5 bases). Sequences were derived from PBMCs, sampled 15 days after the yellow fever booster vaccination. CDR3 nucleotide sequence: TGTGCCAGCAGCATTCGGACCGGCGGGGGGGAGCTGTTTTTT. It translates to CASSIRTGGGELFF.